Given below is one T cell receptor beta chain in context. This clonotype was detected once. Its antigen has not been determined. The sample holds no much larger clone one base away, and base qualities are not on file. A lone read offers only weak evidence. Taken from cysteine to phenylalanine, the CDR3 has 13 residues. Only the CDR3 portion is preserved as DNA: 39 bases, with reading frame beginning at the first base. The germline ends are 13 bases apart after V is trimmed by 4 bases and J by 6 bases. This entry comes from a study of T cells in Graves' hyperthyroidism and ophthalmopathy (dated by TCRdb to about 2019). Background on the whole study: Peripheral blood samples were taken at initial diagnosis, before any treatment was given. The 100 or so discovery patients were divided at random into training and test sets in a 7:3 ratio. A discovery cohort of roughly 100 patients, 43 with Graves' ophthalmopathy and under 60 with stable Graves' hyperthyroidism, was used to find distinguishing TCR V-J signatures. The study also compared thyroid tissue and blood T-cell repertoires from a handful of Graves' hyperthyroidism patients. The paper reports TCR Vbeta CDR3 sequencing of over 120 peripheral blood samples: approximately 41 ophthalmopathy, about 75 hyperthyroidism and around 17 progressor patients. Prospective prediction of ophthalmopathy was tested in an independent validation cohort of 18 to 20 hyperthyroidism patients and 17 patients who later progressed to ophthalmopathy. Following sampling, methimazole starting at 30 mg daily was given to hyperthyroidism patients, and high-dose intravenous methylprednisolone was given to ophthalmopathy patients. The research as a whole found: Most expanded thyroid clonotypes (frequency above 0.001) were also detected in blood, suggesting blood repertoires may reflect thyroid immune responses. In validation, progression to ophthalmopathy was predicted by the model with 70% to 71% sensitivity and just over 72% specificity, a median of approximately 6.5 months before onset. In cross-validation, a model built on a 13 V-J signature told ophthalmopathy apart from stable hyperthyroidism with under 90% sensitivity and 81% to 82% specificity, and in testing the same model reached 80%/75%. No statistical method was used to fix the sample size in advance, and group allocation was not hidden from the investigators.

Amplification of TCR beta CDR3 regions was carried out from RNA transcripts. The TCR CDR3 was subjected to a first round of RT-PCR using the HTBI primer set and the Qiagen OneStep RT-PCR kit. Libraries were constructed in a second round of multiplex PCR, after which size selection and purification were performed. Libraries were sequenced paired-end with 100 bp reads on an Illumina HiSeq2000. As for the original processing: Raw data were processed with SOAPnuke, discarding reads with adapters, uncalled bases, mean Phred below 15, or no exact constant-primer or identifier match. High-quality paired reads were merged with COPE v1.2.5, and unique nucleotide sequences were defined as clonotypes. Clonotypes were aligned to IMGT TRBV, TRBD and TRBJ reference segments using MiTCR v1.1. Analysis was restricted to V-J combinations with a frequency above 0.0001, which covered roughly 99% of repertoires. A TCS score was defined as the ratio between F50 (clonal expansion) and ExV (chaos), using BLOSUM62-based TCRdist between CDR3 peptides within each V-J. Welch's t-statistics and random forest reduced several hundred V-J features to 13, which were used in a naive Bayes classifier (R e1071). The public reads were quality trimmed at Q25 with fastp and then assembled into clones with MiXCR by TCRdb, keeping productive beta chains. Each entry is one CDR3 protein sequence, shown with its most common DNA and genes. TCRdb assigned the V and J calls; the authors' analysis was not used. The sample table shows a few hundred thousand distinct CDR3 sequences, and 15% to 20% are seen once. The ten largest make up about 3.5% of the sample.

A patient counted as having stable Graves' hyperthyroidism if no progression to ophthalmopathy occurred over 18 months of follow-up. Hyperthyroidism patients were newly diagnosed, with disease duration under 2 months, and aged 18 to 65 years. Patients with uncontrolled infections, other autoimmune diseases, pregnancy or lactation were excluded. Clinical symptoms, serum thyroxine and TRAb, thyroid ultrasound, and orbital computed tomography formed the basis for the diagnoses. PBMCs were separated from 7.5 to 10 ml of fresh peripheral blood using Ficoll-Paque density gradient centrifugation. Total RNA was extracted with Trizol reagent, and quality was checked on an Agilent 2100 Bioanalyzer.

The receptor chain draws on TRBV12-3 or TRBV12-4 and TRBJ2-7; TRBD1 might be the D gene, on 5 matching bases. Sequenced material: blood. This sequence originates from a woman aged 18 to 35 with Graves' hyperthyroidism. For the CDR3, the sequence is CASSSFQGSEQYF. The base sequence is TGTGCCAGCAGTTCTTTCCAGGGAAGCGAGCAGTACTTC.